One and the same sample provided the 10 T cell receptor beta chains below, sequenced in a study of T cell repertoires in cytomegalovirus infection. Their specific antigens are unknown. TCRdb itself ran the reads through MiXCR, one entry per CDR3 protein. Among 650,000 to 900,000 distinct CDR3 sequences, 25% to 30% were seen once, and the ten largest hold approximately 14%. Sequences were derived from cultured CD8+ T cells from PBMCs, sampled from culture after CMV antigen stimulation. The receptors originated from a human donor in good health (CMV status not recorded). Some clones in this sample may be carry-over from other donors' samples.

This clonotype was seen only a few times. J is TRBJ2-7 and V is TRBV6-2 or TRBV6-3; 10 bases are shared with TRBD1. CDR1 and CDR2 from the germline V gene are MNHEY and SVGEGT. V shed 2 bases, J shed 4 bases, and the junction held 8 bases outside the gene matches. The CDR3 has 16 residues. CDR3 nucleotide sequence: TGTGCCAGCAGTTACGCCGGGACAGGGGAGTCTTACGAGCAGTACGTC. It yields the protein CASSYAGTGESYEQYV.

At least ten counts were recorded for this clonotype. The rearrangement links TRBV6-1 to TRBJ2-5; the match to TRBD1 covers 8 bases. The V gene's germline CDR1 is MNHNS and CDR2 SASEGT. Unmatched junction bases numbered 0, after V lost 8 bases and J lost 4 bases. The CDR3 contains 11 residues. Here the CDR3 reads CASGQGETQYF. CDR3 DNA: TGTGCCAGCGGACAGGGAGAGACCCAGTACTTC.

This chain uses TRBV5-6 with TRBJ1-2; D gene unclear. V was shortened by 0 bases and J by 4 bases, with 13 bases between the two germline ends. This CDR3 contains 15 residues. Germline values: CDR1 SGHDT, CDR2 YYEEEE. The CDR3, as DNA: TGTGCCAGCAGCTTGGTGGTTGGCGACACCTATGGCTACACCTTC. Its translation: CASSLVVGDTYGYTF.

This clonotype was counted a few times. The rearrangement joins TRBV7-3 to TRBJ2-2; D is uncertain. Germline CDR1 SGHTA, CDR2 FQGTGA. This CDR3 is built from 16 residues. Trimming pared 3 bases from V and 3 bases from J, leaving 14 bases between. This chain's CDR3 is CASSFPIDLDTGELFF. CDR3 nucleotide sequence: TGTGCCAGCAGCTTTCCTATCGACCTCGACACCGGGGAGCTGTTTTTT.

This clonotype showed up many times. The rearrangement joins TRBV7-9 to TRBJ1-6; D gene unclear. The V end lost 5 bases, the J end lost 0 bases, and 20 bases lay between the germline ends. CDR3 length equals 19 residues. Germline V lookup: CDR1 SEHNR, CDR2 FQNEAQ (reference sequence). CDR3 in DNA: TGTGCCAGCAGCCCAGGCGGGCATCTAACCTACTCCTATAATTCACCCCTCCACTTT. This sequence encodes CASSPGGHLTYSYNSPLHF.

This clonotype was observed a handful of times. The chain combines TRBV4-1 with TRBJ1-1, with D perhaps TRBD1 (6 bases). This CDR3 has 17 residues. Trimming shortened V by 1 base and J by 5 bases, and 20 bases separated the two germline ends. CDR1 and CDR2 (germline): MGHRA, YSYEKL. The CDR3 coding sequence is TGCGCCAGCAGCCAAGGGCCGCAACAGGGCTCGCGGACTGAAGCTTTCTTT. Its translation: CASSQGPQQGSRTEAFF.

Ten or more counts support this clonotype. J is TRBJ1-1 and V is TRBV7-9, with a tentative D call TRBD1 (6 bases). Germline-derived CDR1 and CDR2 are SEHNR and FQNEAQ (reference sequence). V lost 4 bases and J 5 bases, leaving 8 bases between the germline ends. This CDR3 spans 12 amino acids. CDR3 sequence: CASSSTGTEAFF. CDR3 DNA sequence: TGTGCCAGCAGCTCTACAGGGACTGAAGCTTTCTTT.

This clonotype was recorded a few times. V usage is TRBV4-3 and J usage is TRBJ2-1; D gene unclear. V lost 0 bases to trimming and J lost 4 bases, with 7 bases between them. The CDR3 extends over 14 amino acids. The germline V gene has CDR1 LGHNA and CDR2 YSLEER. The CDR3 region has the DNA TGCGCCAGCAGCCAAGAAAAAGATTACAATGAGCAGTTCTTC. Protein sequence: CASSQEKDYNEQFF.

V usage is TRBV10-2 and J usage is TRBJ2-3; no clear D gene. The germline V gene has CDR1 WSHSY and CDR2 SAAADI. Trimming shortened V by 2 bases and J by 4 bases, and 10 bases separated the two germline ends. The CDR3 sequence is 14 residues long. CDR3 nucleotide sequence: TGCGCCAGCAGTGAGGGGTTAGCACCAGATACGCAGTATTTT. Translated: CASSEGLAPDTQYF.

This clonotype has only a few counts. This chain links TRBV6-5 with TRBJ1-1; weak D call: TRBD1 (5 bases). Trimming removed 4 bases from V and 4 bases from J, with 16 bases in between. This CDR3 is built from 15 residues. Germline V gives CDR1 MNHEY, CDR2 SVGAGI. The CDR3 DNA reads as TGTGCCAGCAGTTCCATACCCCCGGGGGGCACTGAAGCTTTCTTT. It encodes CASSSIPPGGTEAFF.